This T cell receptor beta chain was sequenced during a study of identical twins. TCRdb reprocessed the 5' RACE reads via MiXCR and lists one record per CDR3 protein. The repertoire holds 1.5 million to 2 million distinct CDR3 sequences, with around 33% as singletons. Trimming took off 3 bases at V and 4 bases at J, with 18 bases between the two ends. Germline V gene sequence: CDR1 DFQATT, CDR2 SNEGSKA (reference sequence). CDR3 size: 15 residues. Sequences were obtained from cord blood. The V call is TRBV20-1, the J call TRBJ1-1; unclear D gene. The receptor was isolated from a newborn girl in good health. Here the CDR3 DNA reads TGCAGTGCTAGGCTCCCAGAGCTGCGAAGCACTGAAGCTTTCTTT. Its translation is CSARLPELRSTEAFF.